Detailed here is one TCR beta chain. The sample originates from a study of cytomegalovirus exposure and HLA in healthy donors. PCR primers comprised 60 Vbeta and 13 Jbeta primers. TCRdb's copy holds only in-frame clones and misses some; the assay was immunoSEQ multiplex PCR. This table has some 170,000 clones, more than 80% appearing once. Donors consisted of healthy bone marrow donors. The CDR3 contains 15 residues. V was shortened by 8 bases and J by 3 bases, with 17 bases between the two germline ends. Germline CDR1 is MNHNS and CDR2 is SASEGT. Sequenced input: PBMCs. The receptor comes from a woman younger than 35 in good health and CMV-seropositive. This rearrangement joins TRBV6-1 to TRBJ1-3, with D perhaps TRBD1 (6 bases). This CDR3 is CASDLGGSGGNTIYF. Here the CDR3 DNA reads TGTGCCAGCGACCTAGGGGGAAGCGGTGGAAACACCATATATTTT.